One sample yielded the 11 T cell receptor beta chains listed below, sequenced in a study of beta chain features in type 1 diabetes. The study's findings and limits: Moderate but significant shortening of TCRB CDR3s was recorded in all four CD4+ subsets from Type 1 diabetes patients.

What these receptors recognize is not known. The whole isolated RNA underwent reverse transcription, so sequencing captured expressed TCRB transcripts. Clones were read by immunoSEQ multiplex PCR, and TCRdb kept only the in-frame ones, dropping some. The repertoire holds over 40,000 clones, with over 50% as singletons. Sequencing was carried out using Tregs from blood. Receptors originate from a man aged 25-45 years with type 1 diabetes. Some clones in this sample may be carry-over from other donors' samples.

The sample holds a few counts of this clone. J is TRBJ1-1 and V is TRBV18; possibly TRBD1 for D (5 bases). The CDR3 is made up of 12 amino acids. Germline V lookup: CDR1 KGHSH, CDR2 LQKENI. The V end lost 3 bases, the J end lost 8 bases, and 10 bases lay between the germline ends. The CDR3 coding sequence is TGTGCCAGCTCACCGGGGCGCGTGGAAGCTTTCTTT. Residues: CASSPGRVEAFF. The entire variable domain, with the rest obtained from reference TRBV18 and TRBJ1-1, is as follows: NAGVMQNPRHLVRRRGQEARLRCSPMKGHSHVYWYRQLPEEGLKFMVYLQKENIIDESGMPKERFSAEFPKEGPSILRIQQVVRGDSAAYFCASSPGRVEAFFGQGTRLTVV.

The chain couples TRBV5-1 to TRBJ1-3, with D possibly TRBD1 on 5 matching bases. The germline gives CDR1 SGHRS, CDR2 YFSETQ. Deletions cut 3 bases from V and 4 bases from J, with 23 bases between. The CDR3 runs to 18 residues. The CDR3: CASSSKRGRQTTGNTIYF. As DNA, the CDR3 is TGCGCCAGCAGCTCCAAAAGGGGCAGACAAACTACCGGAAACACCATATATTTT. The full variable domain, rest sourced from reference TRBV5-1 and TRBJ1-3, is KAGVTQTPRYLIKTRGQQVTLSCSPISGHRSVSWYQQTPGQGLQFLFEYFSETQRNKGNFPGRFSGRQFSNSRSEMNVSTLELGDSALYLCASSSKRGRQTTGNTIYFGEGSWLTVV.

The V call is TRBV6-5, the J call TRBJ1-5; D uncertain. CDR3 length: 13 amino acids. V was shortened by 6 bases and J by 6 bases, with 12 bases between the two germline ends. Germline lookup yields CDR1 MNHEY and CDR2 SVGAGI. CDR3 sequence: CASSLSGGQPQHF. Here the CDR3 DNA reads TGTGCCAGCAGCCTATCTGGTGGTCAGCCCCAGCATTTT.

The rearrangement joins TRBV7-9 to TRBJ1-6; D is undetermined. Trimming stripped 8 bases from V and 8 bases from J, with 10 bases between. Germline CDR1 SEHNR, CDR2 FQNEAQ (reference sequence). This CDR3 is 12 amino acids long. The CDR3: CASSGVHSPLHF. The CDR3, as DNA: TGTGCCAGCTCTGGAGTTCATTCACCCCTCCACTTT.

The J gene is TRBJ2-3, the V gene TRBV5-1; 8 bases line up with TRBD2. This CDR3 is built from 16 residues. V shed 4 bases, J shed 0 bases, and the junction held 7 bases outside the gene matches. Looked up from germline, CDR1 is SGHRS and CDR2 is YFSETQ. CDR3 bases: TGCGCCAGCAGCCATAGCGGGGAAGCTAGCACAGATACGCAGTATTTT. It encodes CASSHSGEASTDTQYF.

This chain links TRBV9 with TRBJ1-2, with D tentatively TRBD1 (6 bases). Looked up from germline, CDR1 is SGDLS and CDR2 is YYNGEE. CDR3 size: 15 residues. Trimming removed 7 bases from V and 5 bases from J, with 21 bases in between. The CDR3 DNA reads TGTGCCAGCGCCCCCTCCTGGACAGACCAATATGGCTACACCTTC. It encodes CASAPSWTDQYGYTF.

The chain recombines TRBV30 with TRBJ2-7, with D maybe TRBD1 (6 bases). CDR1 and CDR2 from the germline V gene are GTSNPN and SVGIG (reference sequence). The V end was cut by 8 bases, the J end by 1 base, with 15 bases between. The CDR3 length is 13 residues. DNA of the CDR3: TGTGCCGGTAGGACAGCAGCTTCCTACGAGCAGTACTTC. Its translation is CAGRTAASYEQYF.

This CDR3 is CASSYGGGLAKNIQYF. DNA for the CDR3: TGTGCCAGCAGTTACGGGGGAGGGTTAGCCAAAAACATTCAGTACTTC. The rearrangement joins TRBV6-6 to TRBJ2-4; 7 nucleotides match TRBD2. The trim removed 2 bases at V and 0 bases at J, leaving 4 bases unmatched. CDR3 length: 16 amino acids. Germline CDR1 and CDR2: MNHNY and SVGAGI (reference sequence).

The chain couples TRBV7-2 to TRBJ1-2, with D perhaps TRBD1 (5 bases). The germline CDR1 and CDR2 sequences are SGHTA and FQGNSA. V dropped 3 bases and J dropped 4 bases, with 9 bases sitting between them. CDR3 size: 13 residues. CDR3 coding DNA: TGTGCCAGCAGCTTTGACAGTATCTATGGCTACACCTTC. Its translation is CASSFDSIYGYTF.

The chain recombines TRBV7-3 with TRBJ2-3, with D possibly being TRBD2 (6 bases). CDR3 length: 15 amino acids. Germline CDR1 SGHTA, CDR2 FQGTGA. V was clipped by 2 bases and J by 1 base, with 10 bases between them. CDR3 DNA: TGTGCCAGCAGCTTATGGGCGGGGCGCACAGATACGCAGTATTTT. Its translation is CASSLWAGRTDTQYF.

The V call is TRBV7-8, the J call TRBJ2-5, with 8 nucleotides matching TRBD2. Germline V gives CDR1 SGHVS, CDR2 FQNEAQ. Trimming at V came to 6 bases and at J to 0 bases, leaving 12 bases not matched to a gene. The CDR3 contains 17 residues. The CDR3 bases are TGTGCCAGCAGTCCGGGTTGGCTAGCGGGCCACCAAGAGACCCAGTACTTC. It is translated as CASSPGWLAGHQETQYF.